This TCR beta chain was recorded in a study of T cells in localized non-small cell lung cancer. Study findings and constraints: For the top 100 tumor clones, a median approximately 59 also appeared in adjacent lung.

V lost 4 bases and J lost 4; bases outside the gene matches: 15. Germline V gene data show CDR1 as MNHEY and CDR2 as SMNVEV (reference sequence). The CDR3 is made up of 18 amino acids. On this clone itself: Its matching antigen is unknown.

Libraries were prepared by immunoSEQ multiplex PCR; TCRdb keeps only in-frame clonotypes and omits some of them. The sample records about 45,000 clones, around 86% being singletons. This clonotype was obtained from a man aged 35 to 69 with stage III lung adenocarcinoma. The chain uses TRBV27 and TRBJ1-2; 10 bases are shared with TRBD1. This specimen consisted of peripheral blood mononuclear cells, obtained before any cancer treatment. The DNA of the CDR3 is TGTGCCAGCAGTTCCCTTTTCGGGACAGGGGTGGAAGGCTATGGCTACACCTTC. Amino acids: CASSSLFGTGVEGYGYTF.